Below, 32 T cell receptor beta chains from the same sample are listed, as sequenced in a study of T cell responses to AZD1222 COVID-19 vaccine. Measured with immunoSEQ multiplex PCR; TCRdb has only the in-frame clones, and not every one. The repertoire includes under 120,000 clones, around 90% of them detected once, and roughly 2.5% sits in the top ten. The sequences come from peripheral blood, collected 28 days after the second AZD1222 dose. The receptors shown here come from an adult who received the AZD1222 COVID-19 vaccine.

The gene calls are TRBV13 and TRBJ2-1; 8 bases align to TRBD1. This CDR3 spans 15 amino acids. V lost 3 bases to trimming and J lost 2 bases; unmatched junction nucleotides: 3. Per the germline V gene, CDR1 is PRHDT and CDR2 is FYEKMQ (reference sequence). The CDR3 nucleotides read TGTGCCAGCAGCTTTGGGACAGGAACCTACAATGAGCAGTTCTTC. Its translation: CASSFGTGTYNEQFF.

J is TRBJ1-3 and V is TRBV3-1 (or the pseudogene TRBV3-2), with D unresolved. The CDR3 totals 16 residues. Between the trimmed V and J ends, which lost 0 bases and 2 bases, there was a span of 11 bases. Germline V gives CDR1 LGHDT, CDR2 YNNKEL (reference sequence). This CDR3 is CASSQDARTPGNTIYF. The DNA for the CDR3 is TGTGCCAGCAGCCAAGATGCCAGGACTCCTGGAAACACCATATATTTT.

The genes are TRBV30 and TRBJ1-4; D possibly corresponds to TRBD1 (6 bases). Germline V gives CDR1 GTSNPN, CDR2 SVGIG (reference sequence). There are 13 residues in the CDR3. With 3 bases removed from V and 6 bases from J, the gap between germline ends came to 11 bases. CDR3 DNA: TGTGCCTGGAGCGCAGGGGTAGATGAAAAACTGTTTTTT. Its translation is CAWSAGVDEKLFF.

The chain recombines TRBV13 with TRBJ1-4; maybe TRBD1 (5 bases). The germline V and J ends were trimmed by 1 base and 9 bases, with 18 bases remaining between them. There are 16 residues in the CDR3. Germline V gene sequence: CDR1 PRHDT, CDR2 FYEKMQ (reference sequence). This chain's CDR3 is CASSLVVAGVGKKLFF. The CDR3 region has the DNA TGTGCCAGCAGCTTAGTCGTAGCGGGGGTCGGAAAAAAACTGTTTTTT.

V and J are TRBV24-1 and TRBJ2-3; D is uncertain. V lost 4 bases and J 2 bases, leaving 12 bases between the germline ends. CDR1 is KGHDR, CDR2 SFDVKD, per germline. CDR3 length: 15 residues. The DNA of the CDR3 is TGTGCCACCAGTGACTCGGGTCTCCTCACAGATACGCAGTATTTT. The encoded protein is CATSDSGLLTDTQYF.

The chain joins TRBV5-6 to TRBJ1-1; 8 bases are a match to TRBD1. Trimming at V came to 6 bases and at J to 0 bases, leaving 13 bases not matched to a gene. The length of the CDR3 is 17 residues. Germline V CDR1 and CDR2: SGHDT, YYEEEE. The CDR3 is CASNLAGQAYLNTEAFF. As DNA, the CDR3 is TGTGCCAGCAACCTAGCGGGACAGGCTTACTTGAACACTGAAGCTTTCTTT.

The J gene is TRBJ2-3, the V gene TRBV2; TRBD1 agrees at 7 bases. V was clipped by 6 bases and J by 6 bases; unmatched bases: 12. The germline CDR1 and CDR2 sequences are SNHLY and FYNNEI. The CDR3 is made up of 15 amino acids. The CDR3 is CASRGDRTSWDTQYF. Written as DNA, the CDR3 is TGTGCCAGCAGGGGGGACAGAACCAGCTGGGATACGCAGTATTTT.

V and J are TRBV3-1 (or the pseudogene TRBV3-2) and TRBJ2-7; 8 bases fit TRBD2. V trimming: 2 bases; J trimming: 7 bases; junction bases outside the gene matches: 10. Germline V gene data show CDR1 as LGHDT and CDR2 as YNNKEL (reference sequence). The CDR3 spans 15 residues. For the CDR3, the DNA is TGTGCCAGCAGCCAACCCGCGGGAGGCAAATGGGAGCAGTACTTC. Translation gives CASSQPAGGKWEQYF.

The chain's CDR3 is CASSESQETQYF. In nucleotides, the CDR3 is TGCGCCAGCAGCGAAAGCCAAGAGACCCAGTACTTC. The gene calls are TRBV5-1 and TRBJ2-5; D uncertain. The V end was cut by 4 bases, the J end by 1 base, with 5 bases between. CDR3 length: 12 residues. Germline assignment: CDR1 SGHRS and CDR2 YFSETQ.

This sequence joins TRBV7-8 and TRBJ2-3; D gene unclear. The CDR3 covers 12 residues. V was pared by 5 bases and J by 4 bases, with 7 bases between. Per germline, CDR1 SGHVS and CDR2 FQNEAQ. CDR3 sequence: CASSHLSDTQYF. The CDR3 DNA is TGTGCCAGCAGCCACCTGTCAGATACGCAGTATTTT.

The gene calls are TRBV24-1 and TRBJ1-1; 9 bases are shared with TRBD1. Germline CDR1 KGHDR, CDR2 SFDVKD. The CDR3 is made up of 19 amino acids. V was pared by 0 bases and J by 0 bases, with 10 bases of the junction left unmatched. CDR3 loop: CATSDLGQGTAGMNTEAFF. CDR3 bases: TGTGCCACCAGTGATTTGGGACAGGGGACCGCGGGAATGAACACTGAAGCTTTCTTT.

V usage is TRBV9 and J usage is TRBJ1-2; tentatively, D is TRBD1 (5 bases). The ends were cut back, 0 bases at V and 8 bases at J, with 14 bases in the middle. The CDR3 spans 14 residues. Germline loops: CDR1 SGDLS, CDR2 YYNGEE. This chain's CDR3 is CASSVAGEVKGYTF. The CDR3 bases are TGTGCCAGCAGCGTAGCGGGGGAGGTAAAAGGCTACACCTTC.

The rearrangement joins TRBV30 to TRBJ1-2; 7 nucleotides match TRBD1. The CDR3 contains 11 residues. With V trimmed by 5 bases and J by 7 bases, 4 bases remained unmatched. In germline, CDR1 is GTSNPN, CDR2 SVGIG (reference sequence). In DNA, the CDR3 is TGTGCCTGGGGGCAGGGGGGTGGCTACACCTTC. It yields the protein CAWGQGGGYTF.

The chain is built from TRBV3-1 (or the pseudogene TRBV3-2) and TRBJ1-4; TRBD1 might be the D (5 bases). The CDR3 is 18 amino acids. Trimming shortened V by 1 base and J by 0 bases, and 15 bases separated the two germline ends. The V gene's germline CDR1 is LGHDT and CDR2 YNNKEL (reference sequence). The CDR3 nucleotides are TGTGCCAGCAGCCAAGCCCGTGGGACGGGTGCAACTAATGAAAAACTGTTTTTT. Its translation: CASSQARGTGATNEKLFF.

In its sample, this clone was seen a few times. This rearrangement joins TRBV21-1 to TRBJ2-7; the DNA was not used to check the table's D call, TRBD2. TRBV21-1 is a pseudogene. The CDR3 totals 14 residues. The DNA of the CDR3 is TGTGCCAGCAGCAAAGAACTAGCTGACTACGAGCAGTACTTC. Translating it yields CASSKELADYEQYF.

V usage is TRBV2 and J usage is TRBJ1-1; 9 nucleotides agree with TRBD1. Per the germline V gene, CDR1 is SNHLY and CDR2 is FYNNEI. This CDR3 is built from 18 residues. Losses at the gene ends were 0 bases for V and 1 base for J; bases not matched to a gene: 9. CDR3 sequence (DNA): TGTGCCAGCAGTGAAGCGTTAATACAGGGGGCGGAGAACACTGAAGCTTTCTTT. This codes for CASSEALIQGAENTEAFF.

The chain is built from TRBV28 and TRBJ1-5; no firm D call. This CDR3 contains 15 residues. Trimming removed 2 bases at V and 1 base at J, with 9 bases between. Germline V gives CDR1 MDHEN, CDR2 SYDVKM. The CDR3 protein is CASSLPGISNQPQHF. For the CDR3, the DNA is TGTGCCAGCAGTTTACCGGGTATAAGCAATCAGCCCCAGCATTTT.

This chain joins TRBV5-6 and TRBJ2-2; 10 bases align to TRBD2. The trim removed 1 base at V and 3 bases at J, leaving 3 bases unmatched. The CDR3 sequence is 16 residues long. Germline V CDR1 and CDR2: SGHDT, YYEEEE. The CDR3 nucleotides are TGTGCCAGCAGCTTGAGGACTAGCGGACACACCGGGGAGCTGTTTTTT. This sequence encodes CASSLRTSGHTGELFF.

CDR3 sequence: CASSMTRTRLTSNYGYTF. In DNA form, the CDR3 reads TGTGCCAGTAGTATGACAAGGACAAGACTGACTTCTAACTATGGCTACACCTTC. The chain is built from TRBV19 and TRBJ1-2, with D possibly matching TRBD1 (5 bases). Trimming removed 3 bases from V and 0 bases from J, with 20 bases in between. This CDR3 spans 18 amino acids. Germline-derived CDR1 and CDR2 are LNHDA and SQIVND (reference sequence).

The chain links TRBV23-1 to TRBJ2-7; TRBD1 is a possible D gene (6 bases). TRBV23-1 is identified as an open reading frame with a role that is uncertain. V dropped 3 bases and J dropped 3 bases, with 9 bases sitting between them. The CDR3 sequence is 13 residues long. The CDR3: CASSHRGSYEQYF. CDR3 DNA sequence: TGCGCCAGCAGTCACAGGGGAAGCTACGAGCAGTACTTC.

This chain links TRBV5-6 with TRBJ1-2; D gene ambiguous. CDR1 is SGHDT and CDR2 is YYEEEE in the germline V gene. The CDR3 spans 14 residues. V was shortened by 0 bases and J by 6 bases, with 12 bases between the two germline ends. The CDR3 protein is CASSLVQVGNGYTF. In DNA form, the CDR3 reads TGTGCCAGCAGCTTGGTGCAGGTAGGGAATGGCTACACCTTC.

The chain joins TRBV6-5 to TRBJ1-1; 8 bases match TRBD1. Germline V gene lookup returns CDR1 MNHEY and CDR2 SVGAGI. V shed 7 bases, J shed 4 bases, and the junction held 8 bases outside the gene matches. This CDR3 region has 14 residues. The CDR3 DNA follows: TGTGCCAGCACCTCGCGACAGGGGAGCACTGAAGCTTTCTTT. Its translation: CASTSRQGSTEAFF.

This clone is medium-sized within its sample. The V and J genes are TRBV2 and TRBJ1-5, with a tentative D call TRBD1 (6 bases). Per the germline V gene, CDR1 is SNHLY and CDR2 is FYNNEI. V was cut by 7 bases and J by 5 bases, with 18 bases left in between. The CDR3 has 15 amino acids. CDR3 loop: CASTPADSEDQPQHF. The CDR3 DNA sequence: TGTGCCAGCACCCCCGCGGACAGTGAGGATCAGCCCCAGCATTTT.

CDR3 sequence: CATSRESGESSYNEQFF. The CDR3 DNA is TGTGCCACCAGCAGAGAGTCAGGGGAATCCTCCTACAATGAGCAGTTCTTC. The chain recombines TRBV15 with TRBJ2-1; D is perhaps TRBD1 (6 bases). The CDR3 is 17 amino acids. Between the trimmed V and J ends, which lost 0 bases and 0 bases, there was a span of 12 bases. The germline gives CDR1 LNHNV, CDR2 YYDKDF (reference sequence).

The V and J genes are TRBV4-1 and TRBJ2-1; no clear D gene. The V end was cut by 0 bases, the J end by 9 bases, with 9 bases between. Germline values: CDR1 MGHRA, CDR2 YSYEKL. This CDR3 spans 13 amino acids. In DNA form, the CDR3 reads TGCGCCAGCAGCCAAGATTCTTCAGTTGAGCAGTTCTTC. Protein product: CASSQDSSVEQFF.

CDR3 loop: CAISEGNDGQAFF. In nucleotides, the CDR3 is TGTGCCATCAGTGAGGGGAACGATGGGCAAGCTTTCTTT. The chain carries TRBV10-3 and TRBJ1-1, with D hard to call. This CDR3 spans 13 amino acids. Trimming took off 2 bases at V and 9 bases at J, with 13 bases between the two ends. The germline gives CDR1 ENHRY, CDR2 SYGVKD.

The V call is TRBV6-5, the J call TRBJ2-1; 13 bases are shared with TRBD2. CDR1 is MNHEY and CDR2 is SVGAGI in the germline V gene. The CDR3 has 15 residues. V dropped 7 bases and J dropped 6; count of bases not matched to a gene: 6. The DNA of the CDR3 is TGTGCCAGCAACTTGACTAGCGGGAGGATCAATGAGCAGTTCTTC. Amino acids: CASNLTSGRINEQFF.

This chain's CDR3 is CASSQGSLGLAGYEQYF. In DNA form, the CDR3 reads TGTGCCAGCAGCCAAGGGAGCTTGGGGCTAGCTGGCTACGAGCAGTACTTC. The rearrangement links TRBV3-1 (or the pseudogene TRBV3-2) to TRBJ2-7; D assignment may be TRBD1 or TRBD2 (5 bases each). Germline values: CDR1 LGHDT, CDR2 YNNKEL (reference sequence). V lost 1 base to trimming and J lost 3 bases, with 19 bases between them. This CDR3 contains 17 residues.

The chain is built from TRBV11-1 and TRBJ1-1; D is unresolved. Trimming left V 1 base short and J 4 bases short, with 7 bases between. Germline lookup yields CDR1 SGHAT and CDR2 FQDESV (reference sequence). The CDR3 loop spans 13 amino acids. CDR3 nucleotide sequence: TGTGCCAGCAGCTTAGGGGGTGCCACTGAAGCTTTCTTT. It yields the protein CASSLGGATEAFF.

The chain employs TRBV3-1 (or the pseudogene TRBV3-2) and TRBJ2-3, with no clear D. The germline V gene encodes CDR1 LGHDT and CDR2 YNNKEL (reference sequence). This CDR3 spans 13 amino acids. V was pared by 3 bases and J by 10 bases, with 14 bases between. In nucleotides, the CDR3 is TGTGCCAGCAGCCACGTCAAAGGTGAGGCGCAGTATTTT. This encodes CASSHVKGEAQYF.

V gene TRBV5-1 combines with J gene TRBJ1-6, with 8 nucleotides matching TRBD1. Germline V lookup: CDR1 SGHRS, CDR2 YFSETQ. CDR3 length: 16 amino acids. V lost 4 bases and J lost 10; bases outside the gene matches: 13. The CDR3 spells CASSLGGQGSASPLHF. DNA of the CDR3: TGCGCCAGCAGCCTAGGAGGACAGGGAAGTGCCTCACCCCTCCACTTT.

The rearrangement uses TRBV10-2 and TRBJ1-2, with TRBD1 identical over 7 bases. The V segment lost 6 bases and the J segment 1 base; nucleotides outside the gene matches: 5. Looked up from germline, CDR1 is WSHSY and CDR2 is SAAADI. The CDR3 is 14 amino acids. The CDR3 spells CASRAGGNNYGYTF. CDR3 in DNA: TGCGCCAGCAGAGCAGGGGGTAATAACTATGGCTACACCTTC.